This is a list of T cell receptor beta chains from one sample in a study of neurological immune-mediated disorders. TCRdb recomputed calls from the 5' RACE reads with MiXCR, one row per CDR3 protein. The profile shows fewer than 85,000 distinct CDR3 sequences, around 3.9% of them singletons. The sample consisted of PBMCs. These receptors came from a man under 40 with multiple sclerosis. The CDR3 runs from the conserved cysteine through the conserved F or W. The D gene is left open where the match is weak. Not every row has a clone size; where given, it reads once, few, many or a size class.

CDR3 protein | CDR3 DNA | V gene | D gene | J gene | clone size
CASSRTLTGELFF | TGTGCCAGCAGCCGGACACTTACCGGGGAGCTGTTTTTT | TRBV3-1 | NA | TRBJ2-2 | many
CASSLNGGVATQYF | TGTGCCAGCAGCTTAAACGGCGGGGTAGCGACCCAGTACTTC | TRBV7-2 | NA | TRBJ2-5 | many
CASSLDRGREQYF | TGTGCCAGTAGTCTCGACAGGGGACGCGAGCAGTACTTC | TRBV19 | TRBD1 | TRBJ2-7 | NA
CSALGLAGSINQETQYF | TGCAGTGCCCTCGGACTAGCGGGGTCTATAAACCAAGAGACCCAGTACTTC | TRBV20-1 | TRBD2 | TRBJ2-5 | many
CASSFLTGTDTQYF | TGCGCCAGCAGCTTTTTGACGGGGACAGATACGCAGTATTTT | TRBV5-1 | NA | TRBJ2-3 | many
CSALPGTGGRNEQFF | TGCAGTGCTCTGCCCGGGACAGGGGGCCGCAATGAGCAGTTCTTC | TRBV20-1 | TRBD1 | TRBJ2-1 | many
CASSLERVDYGYTF | TGCGCCAGCAGCTTGGAAAGGGTCGACTATGGCTACACCTTC | TRBV5-1 | NA | TRBJ1-2 | many
CASSPGQTDQPQHF | TGTGCCAGCAGCCCCGGACAAACAGATCAGCCCCAGCATTTT | TRBV7-9 | NA | TRBJ1-5 | many
CASSLPGRGNTEAFF | TGTGCCAGCAGCTTACCTGGCAGGGGGAACACTGAAGCTTTCTTT | TRBV7-9 | NA | TRBJ1-1 | many
CASSVSGGIYNEQFF | TGTGCCAGCAGCGTAAGCGGCGGTATCTACAATGAGCAGTTCTTC | TRBV9 | NA | TRBJ2-1 | many
CASSPPRGGTQETQYF | TGTGCCAGCAGCCCCCCCCGGGGGGGGACCCAAGAGACCCAGTACTTC | TRBV11-2 | TRBD2 | TRBJ2-5 | few
CASSRVTARGNEQFF | TGTGCCAGCAGCCGTGTGACAGCTAGGGGCAATGAGCAGTTCTTC | TRBV7-6 | NA | TRBJ2-1 | many
CASSEGTPVTGELFF | TGTGCCAGCAGTGAAGGCACCCCGGTCACCGGGGAGCTGTTTTTT | TRBV2 | NA | TRBJ2-2 | many
CASSLLVSGNTIYF | TGTGCCAGCAGCTTATTGGTTTCTGGAAACACCATATATTTT | TRBV7-8 | NA | TRBJ1-3 | many
CASSLYGNNQPQHF | TGTGCCAGCAGCTTATATGGGAACAATCAGCCCCAGCATTTT | TRBV5-4 | NA | TRBJ1-5 | many
CASSPSTENYGYTF | TGCGCCAGCAGCCCCAGTACAGAAAACTATGGCTACACCTTC | TRBV5-1 | NA | TRBJ1-2 | many
CASLRQGADSPLNF | TGTGCCAGCCTACGACAGGGGGCCGATTCACCCCTCAACTTT | TRBV25-1 | TRBD1 | TRBJ1-6 | NA
CASSPPGTGENTEAFF | TGCGCCAGCAGCCCCCCGGGGACAGGGGAAAACACTGAAGCTTTCTTT | TRBV5-1 | TRBD1 | TRBJ1-1 | many
CSVGWRGGYTF | TGCAGCGTTGGTTGGCGGGGTGGCTACACCTTC | TRBV29-1 | NA | TRBJ1-2 | many
CASSVEGQGAVGYTF | TGTGCCAGCAGCGTAGAGGGTCAGGGGGCTGTTGGCTACACCTTC | TRBV9 | TRBD1 | TRBJ1-2 | many
CASLPKGGIGSPLHF | TGTGCCAGCCTTCCCAAGGGGGGCATCGGTTCACCCCTCCACTTT | TRBV12-3/TRBV12-4 | NA | TRBJ1-6 | many
CSASDHSGGRSYEQYF | TGCAGTGCTAGCGACCACAGCGGGGGTCGCTCCTACGAGCAGTACTTC | TRBV20-1 | TRBD2 | TRBJ2-7 | many
CASSRSGFPSNQPQHF | TGTGCCAGCAGTAGGTCAGGGTTCCCAAGCAATCAGCCCCAGCATTTT | TRBV12-3/TRBV12-4 | NA | TRBJ1-5 | many
CASTDRDRDPGANVLTF | TGTGCCAGCACCGACCGGGACAGGGACCCTGGGGCCAACGTCCTGACTTTC | TRBV7-2 | TRBD1 | TRBJ2-6 | many
CSVTRTEAFF | TGCAGCGTCACCCGCACTGAAGCTTTCTTT | TRBV29-1 | NA | TRBJ1-1 | many
CATSRDGETQYF | TGTGCCACCAGCAGAGATGGGGAGACCCAGTACTTC | TRBV15 | NA | TRBJ2-5 | many
CASSPSRDSNQPQHF | TGTGCCAGCAGCCCCTCCAGGGATAGCAATCAGCCCCAGCATTTT | TRBV7-9 | NA | TRBJ1-5 | many
CASSDALYEQYF | TGCGCCAGCAGTGACGCCCTCTACGAGCAGTACTTC | TRBV10-2 | NA | TRBJ2-7 | many
CASSHKETQYF | TGCGCCAGCAGCCATAAAGAGACCCAGTACTTC | TRBV5-1 | NA | TRBJ2-5 | many
CASGLVPTINNEQFF | TGTGCTAGTGGTTTGGTACCGACAATAAACAATGAGCAGTTCTTC | TRBV12-5 | NA | TRBJ2-1 | many
CASSSEQANQPQHF | TGTGCCAGCAGTTCCGAACAGGCCAATCAGCCCCAGCATTTT | TRBV6-2/TRBV6-3 | NA | TRBJ1-5 | many
CASSYLTGAGTGELFF | TGTGCCAGCAGTTATCTTACAGGGGCAGGCACCGGGGAGCTGTTTTTT | TRBV6-6 | TRBD1 | TRBJ2-2 | many
CASSLGGPYNEQFF | TGTGCCAGCAGCTTAGGAGGGCCCTACAATGAGCAGTTCTTC | TRBV7-6 | NA | TRBJ2-1 | few
CASSELGRDTGELFF | TGTGCCAGCAGTGAATTAGGCAGGGACACCGGGGAGCTGTTTTTT | TRBV25-1 | NA | TRBJ2-2 | many
CASSSTGLYGYTF | TGCGCCAGCAGCTCGACAGGCCTCTATGGCTACACCTTC | TRBV5-1 | NA | TRBJ1-2 | many
CASSYKGPGSPLHF | TGTGCCAGCAGTTACAAGGGGCCCGGTTCACCCCTCCACTTT | TRBV6-5 | NA | TRBJ1-6 | many
CASSLMARVEQFF | TGTGCCAGCAGCTTGATGGCCCGCGTTGAGCAGTTCTTC | TRBV5-8 | NA | TRBJ2-1 | NA
CASSPPPDLMNTEAFF | TGTGCCAGCTCACCACCACCGGACCTGATGAACACTGAAGCTTTCTTT | TRBV18 | NA | TRBJ1-1 | few
CASSPAGRETQYF | TGTGCCAGCAGCCCGGCGGGGAGAGAGACCCAGTACTTC | TRBV7-2 | NA | TRBJ2-5 | many
CASSLESRGGFYNEQFF | TGTGCCAGCAGCTTAGAGTCTCGCGGGGGGTTCTACAATGAGCAGTTCTTC | TRBV11-3 | TRBD2 | TRBJ2-1 | many
CASSQGLLDGELFF | TGTGCCAGCAGCCAGGGACTATTGGACGGGGAGCTGTTTTTT | TRBV25-1 | TRBD2 | TRBJ2-2 | few
CASSQGRTGSYTF | TGTGCCAGCAGCCAGGGGCGGACAGGGAGCTACACCTTC | TRBV14 | TRBD1 | TRBJ1-2 | many
CSARTGDTEAFF | TGCAGTGCTAGGACAGGGGACACTGAAGCTTTCTTT | TRBV20-1 | TRBD1 | TRBJ1-1 | many
CATSDSFSGQGYNEQFF | TGTGCCACCAGTGATTCTTTCTCTGGACAGGGGTACAATGAGCAGTTCTTC | TRBV24-1 | TRBD1 | TRBJ2-1 | NA
CATSRDSSPEGEQFF | TGTGCCACCAGCAGAGATTCTAGCCCCGAGGGGGAGCAGTTCTTC | TRBV15 | NA | TRBJ2-1 | many